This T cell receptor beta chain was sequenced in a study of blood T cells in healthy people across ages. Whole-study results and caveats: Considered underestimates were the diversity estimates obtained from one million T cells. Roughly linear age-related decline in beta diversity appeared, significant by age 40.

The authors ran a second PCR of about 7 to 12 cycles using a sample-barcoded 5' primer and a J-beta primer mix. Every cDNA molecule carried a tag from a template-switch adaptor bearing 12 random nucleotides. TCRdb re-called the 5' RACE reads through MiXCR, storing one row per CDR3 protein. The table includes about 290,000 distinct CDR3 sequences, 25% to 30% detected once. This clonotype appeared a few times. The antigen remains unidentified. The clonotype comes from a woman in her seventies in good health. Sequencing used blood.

CDR3 protein: CASSLAGTALSPLHF. CDR3 nucleotide sequence: TGTGCCAGCAGCTTGGCCGGCACCGCTCTATCACCCCTCCACTTT. The V and J genes are TRBV5-6 and TRBJ1-6; no definite D call. This CDR3 contains 15 residues. Trimming removed 0 bases from V and 10 bases from J, with 14 bases in between. The germline V gene encodes CDR1 SGHDT and CDR2 YYEEEE.